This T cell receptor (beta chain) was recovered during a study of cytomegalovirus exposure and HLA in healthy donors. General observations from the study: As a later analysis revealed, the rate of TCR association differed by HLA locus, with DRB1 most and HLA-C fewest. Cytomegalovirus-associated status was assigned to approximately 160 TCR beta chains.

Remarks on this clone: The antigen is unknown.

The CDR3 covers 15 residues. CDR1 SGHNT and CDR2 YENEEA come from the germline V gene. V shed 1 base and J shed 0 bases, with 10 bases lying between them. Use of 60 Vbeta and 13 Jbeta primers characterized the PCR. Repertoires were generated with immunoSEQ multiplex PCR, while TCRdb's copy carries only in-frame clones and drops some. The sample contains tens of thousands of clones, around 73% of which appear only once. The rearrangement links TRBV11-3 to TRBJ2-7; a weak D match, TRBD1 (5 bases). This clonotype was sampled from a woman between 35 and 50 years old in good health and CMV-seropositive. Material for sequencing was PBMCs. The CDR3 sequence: CASSLGWGGSYEQYF. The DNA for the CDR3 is TGTGCCAGCAGCTTAGGGTGGGGCGGCTCCTACGAGCAGTACTTC.